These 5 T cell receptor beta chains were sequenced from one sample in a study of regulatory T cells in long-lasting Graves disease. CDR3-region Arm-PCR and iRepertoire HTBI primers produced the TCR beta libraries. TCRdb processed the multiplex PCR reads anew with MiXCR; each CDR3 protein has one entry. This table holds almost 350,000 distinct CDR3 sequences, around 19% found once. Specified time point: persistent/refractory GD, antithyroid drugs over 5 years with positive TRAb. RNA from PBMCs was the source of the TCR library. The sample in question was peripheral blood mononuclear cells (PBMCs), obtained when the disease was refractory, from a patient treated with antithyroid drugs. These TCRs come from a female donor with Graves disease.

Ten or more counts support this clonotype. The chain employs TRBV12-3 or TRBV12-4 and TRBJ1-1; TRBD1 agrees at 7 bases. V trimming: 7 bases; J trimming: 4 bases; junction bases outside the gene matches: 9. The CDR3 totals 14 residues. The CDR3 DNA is TGTGCCAGCACCGAACAGGGGTGGATCACTGAAGCTTTCTTT. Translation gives CASTEQGWITEAFF.

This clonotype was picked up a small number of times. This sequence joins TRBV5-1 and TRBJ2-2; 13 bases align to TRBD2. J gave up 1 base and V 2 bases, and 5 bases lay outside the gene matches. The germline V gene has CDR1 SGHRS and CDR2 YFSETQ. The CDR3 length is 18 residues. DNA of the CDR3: TGCGCCAGCAGCTTACTAGCGGGAGGGCCGGAGAACACCGGGGAGCTGTTTTTT. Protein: CASSLLAGGPENTGELFF.

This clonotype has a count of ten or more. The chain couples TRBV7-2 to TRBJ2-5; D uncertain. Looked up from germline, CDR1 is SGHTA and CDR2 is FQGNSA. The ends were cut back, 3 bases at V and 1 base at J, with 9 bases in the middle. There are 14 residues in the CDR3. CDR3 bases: TGTGCCAGCAGCTTTGGTCGGGCCCAAGAGACCCAGTACTTC. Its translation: CASSFGRAQETQYF.

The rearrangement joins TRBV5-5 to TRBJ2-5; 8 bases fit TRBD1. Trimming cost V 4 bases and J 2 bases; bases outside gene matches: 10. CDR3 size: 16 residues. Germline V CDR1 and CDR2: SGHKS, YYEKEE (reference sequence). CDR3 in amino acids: CASSREGRGPQETQYF. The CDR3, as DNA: TGTGCCAGCAGCCGCGAAGGCAGGGGGCCACAAGAGACCCAGTACTTC.

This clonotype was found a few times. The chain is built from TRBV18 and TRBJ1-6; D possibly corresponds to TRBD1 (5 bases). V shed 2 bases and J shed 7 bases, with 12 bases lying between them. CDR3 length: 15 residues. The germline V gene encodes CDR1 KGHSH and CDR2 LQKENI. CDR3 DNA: TGTGCCAGCTCACCAAGGGCGGGGCAGAATTCACCCCTCCACTTT. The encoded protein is CASSPRAGQNSPLHF.